The 25 T cell receptor beta chains listed next were all sequenced from one sample in a study of shared clonotypes between healthy human individuals. Sequencing was performed with immunoSEQ multiplex PCR; in TCRdb, only in-frame clones are kept and a portion is missing. The table lists 2 million to 2.5 million clones, over 85% of them singletons, with 0.35% to 0.5% in the top ten. The specimen was naive CD4+ T cells from PBMCs. The subset is: CD45RA+ positively selected. These receptors originate from a man younger than 35 in good health. Some clones in this sample may be carry-over from other donors' samples.

The chain is built from TRBV7-7 and TRBJ2-2, with 8 bases matching TRBD2. The CDR3 loop spans 18 amino acids. V trimming: 4 bases; J trimming: 0 bases; junction bases outside the gene matches: 10. Germline lookup yields CDR1 SSHAT and CDR2 FNYEAQ (reference sequence). CDR3 nucleotides: TGTGCCAGCAGCTCTAGGTCGCTAGCGGGTACGAACACCGGGGAGCTGTTTTTT. Translated: CASSSRSLAGTNTGELFF.

The chain is built from TRBV6-1 and TRBJ2-5; 8 nucleotides match TRBD2. V lost 4 bases to trimming and J lost 0 bases; unmatched junction nucleotides: 10. Germline V gene data show CDR1 as MNHNS and CDR2 as SASEGT. The CDR3 loop spans 17 amino acids. This CDR3 is CASSVHTSGSYQETQYF. The CDR3, as DNA: TGTGCCAGCAGTGTCCATACTAGCGGATCGTACCAAGAGACCCAGTACTTC.

V usage is TRBV5-1 and J usage is TRBJ2-3; 10 nucleotides agree with TRBD2. J was trimmed by 5 bases and V by 3 bases; bases with no gene match: 9. This CDR3 is built from 16 residues. Germline V gene data show CDR1 as SGHRS and CDR2 as YFSETQ. The CDR3 protein is CASSYLASGSEDTQYF. The CDR3 nucleotides are TGCGCCAGCAGCTACCTAGCTAGCGGGAGTGAAGATACGCAGTATTTT.

This chain joins TRBV4-1 and TRBJ2-1; D gene ambiguous. The V gene lost 4 bases and the J gene lost 0 bases, with 7 bases spanning the gap. CDR3 length: 14 residues. CDR1 MGHRA and CDR2 YSYEKL come from the germline V gene. The CDR3 protein is CASSPPSSYNEQFF. In nucleotides, the CDR3 is TGCGCCAGCAGCCCACCGAGCTCCTACAATGAGCAGTTCTTC.

This clone was found a few times. Different DNA sequences within this sample yield the same CDR3. The chain combines TRBV9 with TRBJ1-5, with unresolved D. The CDR3 has 13 amino acids. With 3 bases removed from V and 1 base from J, the gap between germline ends came to 5 bases. CDR1 and CDR2 (germline): SGDLS, YYNGEE. As DNA, the CDR3 is TGTGCCAGCAGCGCAGACAGCAATCAGCCCCAGCATTTT. Encoded protein: CASSADSNQPQHF. Supplemented by reference TRBV9 and TRBJ1-5, the full variable domain reads DSGVTQTPKHLITATGQRVTLRCSPRSGDLSVYWYQQSLDQGLQFLIQYYNGEERAKGNILERFSAQQFPDLHSELNLSSLELGDSALYFCASSADSNQPQHFGDGTRLSIL.

With respect to this clone: This sample includes further DNA sequences coding for the same CDR3. The rearrangement uses TRBV27 and TRBJ2-7; maybe TRBD1 (5 bases). V shed 4 bases and J shed 0 bases, with 7 bases lying between them. The CDR3 loop spans 13 amino acids. CDR1 is MNHEY, CDR2 SMNVEV, per germline (reference sequence). The CDR3 region has the DNA TGTGCCAGCAGTTCCAGGGACTCCTACGAGCAGTACTTC. It is translated as CASSSRDSYEQYF.

The chain combines TRBV30 with TRBJ1-3, with TRBD1 identical over 8 bases. The CDR3 spans 16 residues. V shed 1 base and J 6 bases; nucleotides not matched to a gene: 11. Germline V gene data show CDR1 as GTSNPN and CDR2 as SVGIG (reference sequence). The CDR3 here is CAWSATRTGSENTIYF. The CDR3 DNA follows: TGTGCCTGGAGTGCGACCCGGACAGGGTCAGAAAACACCATATATTTT.

The chain has TRBV7-9 and TRBJ1-2; D gene unclear. This CDR3 region has 17 residues. The V end lost 1 base, the J end lost 0 bases, and 15 bases lay between the germline ends. Germline CDR1 is SEHNR and CDR2 is FQNEAQ (reference sequence). The CDR3 is CASSLGRSELANYGYTF. The CDR3 region has the DNA TGTGCCAGCAGCTTAGGTCGATCCGAGTTAGCTAACTATGGCTACACCTTC.

The table lists this clone with a few counts. The rearrangement uses TRBV28 and TRBJ1-2; unclear D gene. CDR3 length: 11 amino acids. Germline-derived CDR1 and CDR2 are MDHEN and SYDVKM. V lost 4 bases and J 8 bases, leaving 8 bases between the germline ends. CDR3 sequence reads: CASSYDLGYTF. In nucleotides, the CDR3 is TGTGCCAGCAGTTACGACTTAGGCTACACCTTC.

The CDR3 reads CASSRTANTGELFF. CDR3 coding DNA: TGTGCCAGCAGTAGGACAGCCAACACCGGGGAGCTGTTTTTT. The chain carries TRBV9 and TRBJ2-2, with D tentatively TRBD1 (6 bases). The CDR3 runs 14 residues. Germline V gives CDR1 SGDLS, CDR2 YYNGEE. V was trimmed by 5 bases and J by 2 bases, leaving 10 bases between them.

The J gene is TRBJ2-7, the V gene TRBV12-2; the table's D call, TRBD1, was not checked against the DNA. TRBV12-2 is a pseudogene segment. The CDR3 contains 18 residues. As DNA, the CDR3 is TGTGCAAGTCGCTTAGAGGTCTTTGGGACAGCGTTTAACTACGAGCAGTACTTC. Translating it yields CASRLEVFGTAFNYEQYF.

V and J are TRBV5-1 and TRBJ2-3; 15 bases are shared with TRBD2. V was clipped by 0 bases and J by 4 bases; unmatched bases: 6. The CDR3 contains 18 residues. Germline V CDR1 and CDR2: SGHRS, YFSETQ. The CDR3 DNA reads as TGCGCCAGCAGCTTGGGACACCGGACTAGCGGGAGGGCAGATACGCAGTATTTT. The encoded protein is CASSLGHRTSGRADTQYF.

V and J are TRBV6-5 and TRBJ2-5; TRBD2 aligns across 9 bases. With V trimmed by 6 bases and J by 1 base, 3 bases remained unmatched. This CDR3 has 14 residues. Germline assignment: CDR1 MNHEY and CDR2 SVGAGI. CDR3 amino acids: CASRKTSGQETQYF. The CDR3 coding sequence is TGTGCCAGCAGGAAGACTAGCGGCCAAGAGACCCAGTACTTC.

Notes on this clone: Other nucleotide sequences in the sample specify the same CDR3. The V gene is TRBV7-3, the J gene TRBJ2-1; possibly TRBD2 for D (6 bases). This CDR3 spans 15 amino acids. Germline values: CDR1 SGHTA, CDR2 FQGTGA. V was pared by 1 base and J by 2 bases, with 9 bases between. The DNA of the CDR3 is TGTGCCAGCAGCTTAATTAGCGGAGCCTACAATGAGCAGTTCTTC. Translating gives CASSLISGAYNEQFF.

This sequence joins TRBV7-6 and TRBJ2-2; 11 nucleotides align to TRBD2. The J segment lost 4 bases and the V segment lost 5 bases, leaving 3 bases of the junction unmatched. In germline, CDR1 is SGHVS, CDR2 FNYEAQ. The CDR3 runs to 15 residues. CDR3 coding DNA: TGTGCCAGCAGCCCCGGGACTAGCGGCACCGGGGAGCTGTTTTTT. It yields the protein CASSPGTSGTGELFF.

This clone was detected only once. The chain combines TRBV28 with TRBJ1-4; no clear D. Per the germline V gene, CDR1 is MDHEN and CDR2 is SYDVKM. The germline V and J ends were trimmed by 10 bases and 7 bases, with 13 bases remaining between them. This CDR3 spans 12 amino acids. The CDR3 here is CATTPKGEKLFF. As DNA, the CDR3 is TGTGCCACCACTCCGAAGGGTGAAAAACTGTTTTTT.

This clone has just one count. This chain uses TRBV27 with TRBJ1-4; 8 bases line up with TRBD1. Trimming at V came to 6 bases and at J to 3 bases, leaving 9 bases not matched to a gene. The CDR3 consists of 16 residues. Germline V gene lookup returns CDR1 MNHEY and CDR2 SMNVEV (reference sequence). The CDR3 sequence is CASSLNQGAANEKLFF. DNA of the CDR3: TGTGCCAGCAGCCTCAATCAGGGGGCGGCTAATGAAAAACTGTTTTTT.

The chain links TRBV2 to TRBJ2-3; 10 bases line up with TRBD1. The V and J ends lost 3 bases and 1 base, in that order; junction bases with no gene match: 4. CDR1 and CDR2 from the germline V gene are SNHLY and FYNNEI. The CDR3 covers 16 residues. For the CDR3, the DNA is TGTGCCAGCAGTGATGGGGACAGGGGTGGCACAGATACGCAGTATTTT. Amino acids: CASSDGDRGGTDTQYF.

V gene TRBV29-1 combines with J gene TRBJ2-7; tentatively, D is TRBD1 (6 bases). The length of the CDR3 is 15 residues. The germline gives CDR1 SQVTM, CDR2 ANQGSEA. V lost 7 bases to trimming and J lost 2 bases, with 21 bases between them. Written as DNA, the CDR3 is TGCAGCGGATGGACAGCGCCGGGTGAGGCCTACGAGCAGTACTTC. Its translation is CSGWTAPGEAYEQYF.

Only a few counts were recorded for this clone. The same CDR3 is also encoded by other DNA sequences in this sample. The V gene is TRBV19, the J gene TRBJ2-1; D is unclear. Trimming took off 1 base at V and 3 bases at J, with 4 bases between the two ends. The CDR3 loop spans 13 amino acids. Germline loops: CDR1 LNHDA, CDR2 SQIVND (reference sequence). The CDR3 DNA sequence: TGTGCCAGTAGTATAGGGAACTACAATGAGCAGTTCTTC. Its translation: CASSIGNYNEQFF.

The chain is built from TRBV5-1 and TRBJ2-5, with D maybe TRBD1 (5 bases). Trimming stripped 2 bases from V and 2 bases from J, with 13 bases between. The CDR3 is made up of 15 amino acids. CDR1 and CDR2 (germline): SGHRS, YFSETQ. The CDR3 DNA follows: TGCGCCAGCAGCTTCCCAGAGACAGTGCAAGAGACCCAGTACTTC. Protein sequence: CASSFPETVQETQYF.

V is TRBV7-2 and J is TRBJ2-7, with a weak D call TRBD2 (5 bases). CDR1 and CDR2 from the germline V gene are SGHTA and FQGNSA. This CDR3 contains 12 residues. Trimming cost V 5 bases and J 12 bases, with 17 bases left between them. The CDR3, as DNA: TGTGCCAGCAGCCCCCGAGGGCCCCGCGCGTACTTC. This sequence encodes CASSPRGPRAYF.

This sequence joins TRBV19 and TRBJ1-5; a possible D gene is TRBD1 (5 bases). V was trimmed by 3 bases and J by 5 bases, leaving 11 bases between them. Looked up from germline, CDR1 is LNHDA and CDR2 is SQIVND (reference sequence). This CDR3 region has 14 residues. CDR3 bases: TGTGCCAGTAGTATCCAGCCAGGGCATCAGCCCCAGCATTTT. Translation: CASSIQPGHQPQHF.

As regards this clone: The sample contains more than one DNA sequence encoding this CDR3. The rearrangement joins TRBV7-8 to TRBJ2-7, with D perhaps matching TRBD2 (5 bases). In germline, CDR1 is SGHVS, CDR2 FQNEAQ. V lost 1 base and J 4 bases, leaving 5 bases between the germline ends. This CDR3 has 12 amino acids. The CDR3 DNA follows: TGTGCCAGCAGCTTAGGGGAGTACGAGCAGTACTTC. Amino acids: CASSLGEYEQYF.

CDR3 nucleotides: TGTGCCAGCAGCCCAAGACAGGGGGGCTACGAGCAGTACTTC. It codes for CASSPRQGGYEQYF. This sequence joins TRBV7-7 and TRBJ2-7, with 9 nucleotides matching TRBD1. Germline V gene data show CDR1 as SSHAT and CDR2 as FNYEAQ (reference sequence). This CDR3 has 14 residues. V dropped 5 bases and J dropped 3; count of bases not matched to a gene: 5.